The clone carrying this TCR beta chain was seen a few times. The entry originates in a study of blood T cell repertoires in COVID-19. In the study overall: There were acute and convalescent COVID-19 samples, and they came from the United States, Italy and Spain. Sources were T cells, B-cell-depleted T cells, or PBMCs; the material itself was cDNA or gDNA.

CDR3 length equals 14 residues. Germline V gene lookup returns CDR1 MDHEN and CDR2 SYDVKM. Trimming took off 3 bases at V and 9 bases at J, with 12 bases between the two ends. Profiling relied on immunoSEQ multiplex PCR, and the TCRdb table lists in-frame clones only, not all of them. The sample records some 250,000 clones, about 86% being singletons. This clonotype was obtained from a woman between 25 and 40 years old who had recovered from COVID-19. This chain links TRBV28 with TRBJ1-6; unclear D gene. Source material: peripheral blood. The CDR3 protein is CASSFGQSSSPLHF. Written as DNA, the CDR3 is TGTGCCAGCAGTTTTGGGCAAAGCAGTTCACCCCTCCACTTT.